A selection of T cell receptor beta chains follows, all from one sample in a study of blood T cell repertoires in COVID-19. This table comes from immunoSEQ multiplex PCR, and its TCRdb copy is limited to in-frame clones, with some not included. The sample includes 200,000 or so clones, about nine tenths of them seen just once. Specimen: peripheral blood. All receptors come from a man aged 45-65 years with acute or convalescent COVID-19. CDR3s include the opening cysteine and the closing phenylalanine or tryptophan. The order of the fields is clone size, J gene, D gene, CDR3 length, V gene, CDR3 DNA, CDR3 protein. D genes are given only for firm matches. Clone size is shown for a subset of rows, as once, few, many or a class of expanded clone.

clone_size: -; j_call: TRBJ1-5; d_call: -; cdr3_length: 16; v_call: TRBV6-6; cdr3_nt: TGTGCCACCACCGGGGGGGCCTCGGGGGCCAATCAGCCCCAGCATTTT; cdr3_aa: CATTGGASGANQPQHF
clone_size: -; j_call: TRBJ2-5; d_call: TRBD1; cdr3_length: 14; v_call: TRBV7-9; cdr3_nt: TGTGCCAGCAGCCCCGGACAGGGCCAAGAGACCCAGTACTTC; cdr3_aa: CASSPGQGQETQYF
clone_size: -; j_call: TRBJ2-2; d_call: TRBD1; cdr3_length: 15; v_call: TRBV10-3; cdr3_nt: TGTGCCATCAGCAGTACAGGGGACAACACCGGGGAGCTGTTTTTT; cdr3_aa: CAISSTGDNTGELFF
clone_size: -; j_call: TRBJ2-7; d_call: -; cdr3_length: 16; v_call: TRBV27; cdr3_nt: TGTGCCAGCAGTTTATCGGGCCACTCCCAACCCTACGAGCAGTACTTC; cdr3_aa: CASSLSGHSQPYEQYF
clone_size: few; j_call: TRBJ1-2; d_call: TRBD1; cdr3_length: 14; v_call: TRBV6-5; cdr3_nt: TGTGCCAGCAGTCGGGACAGGGGGAGAGGTGGCTACACCTTC; cdr3_aa: CASSRDRGRGGYTF
clone_size: -; j_call: TRBJ1-4; d_call: TRBD1; cdr3_length: 18; v_call: TRBV5-1; cdr3_nt: TGCGCCAGCAGCTTGGCTTTGAACAGGGGACAGGTTAATGAAAAACTGTTTTTT; cdr3_aa: CASSLALNRGQVNEKLFF
clone_size: -; j_call: TRBJ1-2; d_call: -; cdr3_length: 13; v_call: TRBV6-5; cdr3_nt: TGTGCCAGCAGTTACGAGGGAGGAAGAGGCTACACCTTC; cdr3_aa: CASSYEGGRGYTF
clone_size: -; j_call: TRBJ1-5; d_call: TRBD1; cdr3_length: 15; v_call: TRBV19; cdr3_nt: TGTGCCAGTAGTGAGGGGACAGGGTCCCATCAGCCCCAGCATTTT; cdr3_aa: CASSEGTGSHQPQHF
clone_size: -; j_call: TRBJ1-1; d_call: -; cdr3_length: 13; v_call: TRBV6-5; cdr3_nt: TGTGCCAGCAGTCCCGGGAGGAACACTGAAGCTTTCTTT; cdr3_aa: CASSPGRNTEAFF
clone_size: -; j_call: TRBJ2-7; d_call: TRBD1; cdr3_length: 14; v_call: TRBV5-5; cdr3_nt: TGTGCCAGCGCTACAGGGGGCCAAGCGGGAGAGCAGTACTTC; cdr3_aa: CASATGGQAGEQYF
clone_size: -; j_call: TRBJ2-3; d_call: TRBD1; cdr3_length: 13; v_call: TRBV19; cdr3_nt: TGTGCCACCAGGACAGGGTTCCGAGATACGCAGTATTTT; cdr3_aa: CATRTGFRDTQYF
clone_size: -; j_call: TRBJ2-7; d_call: TRBD2; cdr3_length: 16; v_call: TRBV19; cdr3_nt: TGTGCCAGTAGTGAACTCGGACTAGCGGGCAGTAGGGAGCAGTACTTC; cdr3_aa: CASSELGLAGSREQYF
clone_size: -; j_call: TRBJ2-3; d_call: TRBD2; cdr3_length: 19; v_call: TRBV5-1; cdr3_nt: TGCGCCAGCAGCTCCGCCGGGACTAGCGGCGTTACTAGCACAGATACGCAGTATTTT; cdr3_aa: CASSSAGTSGVTSTDTQYF
clone_size: -; j_call: TRBJ1-2; d_call: -; cdr3_length: 15; v_call: TRBV27; cdr3_nt: TGTGCCAGCAGTCCACGATCGACAGGACTCTATGGCTACACCTTC; cdr3_aa: CASSPRSTGLYGYTF
clone_size: once; j_call: TRBJ2-3; d_call: TRBD1; cdr3_length: 15; v_call: TRBV7-9; cdr3_nt: TGTGCCAGCAGCTTTTTACAGGGGGCCCCAGATACGCAGTATTTT; cdr3_aa: CASSFLQGAPDTQYF
clone_size: few; j_call: TRBJ1-6; d_call: -; cdr3_length: 13; v_call: TRBV2; cdr3_nt: TGTGCCAGCAATACAGGGTACAATTCACCCCTCCACTTT; cdr3_aa: CASNTGYNSPLHF
clone_size: few; j_call: TRBJ1-2; d_call: -; cdr3_length: 14; v_call: TRBV5-1; cdr3_nt: TGCGCCAGCAGCACCTGGCAGGGGAGAGATGGCTACACCTTC; cdr3_aa: CASSTWQGRDGYTF
clone_size: -; j_call: TRBJ1-2; d_call: -; cdr3_length: 13; v_call: TRBV6-5; cdr3_nt: TGTGCCAGCAGTTACTCGATAAGGGGGGGCTACACCTTC; cdr3_aa: CASSYSIRGGYTF
clone_size: -; j_call: TRBJ1-1; d_call: -; cdr3_length: 14; v_call: TRBV5-1; cdr3_nt: TGCGCCAGCAGCTTGGCCGCAGGGTGGGTTGAAGCTTTCTTT; cdr3_aa: CASSLAAGWVEAFF
clone_size: -; j_call: TRBJ1-1; d_call: -; cdr3_length: 13; v_call: TRBV10-3; cdr3_nt: TGTGCCATCAGTGAGACACCTAACACTGAAGCTTTCTTT; cdr3_aa: CAISETPNTEAFF
clone_size: -; j_call: TRBJ1-1; d_call: -; cdr3_length: 13; v_call: TRBV7-9; cdr3_nt: TGTGCCAGCAGACGTCAGGGTGACACTGAAGCTTTCTTT; cdr3_aa: CASRRQGDTEAFF
clone_size: -; j_call: TRBJ2-7; d_call: -; cdr3_length: 13; v_call: TRBV19; cdr3_nt: TGTGCCAGTCGCCCTAGAGCGGGCTACGAGCAGTACTTC; cdr3_aa: CASRPRAGYEQYF
clone_size: medium-sized; j_call: TRBJ2-1; d_call: -; cdr3_length: 14; v_call: TRBV11-2; cdr3_nt: TGTGCCAGCAGCTTAATCACAGGACCCAATGAGCAGTTCTTC; cdr3_aa: CASSLITGPNEQFF
clone_size: -; j_call: TRBJ2-5; d_call: TRBD2; cdr3_length: 17; v_call: TRBV7-3; cdr3_nt: TGTGCCAGCAGCTTAGGCTATAGCGGGGGGGCCCGGGAGACCCAGTACTTC; cdr3_aa: CASSLGYSGGARETQYF
clone_size: -; j_call: TRBJ1-1; d_call: -; cdr3_length: 14; v_call: TRBV5-1; cdr3_nt: TGCGCCAGCAGCGCCGGACAGTTAAACACTGAAGCTTTCTTT; cdr3_aa: CASSAGQLNTEAFF
clone_size: -; j_call: TRBJ2-6; d_call: TRBD1; cdr3_length: 18; v_call: TRBV18; cdr3_nt: TGTGCCAGCTCACTTTCGACAGGGGGCGCAACTGGGGCCAACGTCCTGACTTTC; cdr3_aa: CASSLSTGGATGANVLTF
clone_size: -; j_call: TRBJ1-1; d_call: TRBD1; cdr3_length: 13; v_call: TRBV7-9; cdr3_nt: TGTGCCAGCAGCCGGGGACAGGGGGCTGAAGCTTTCTTT; cdr3_aa: CASSRGQGAEAFF
clone_size: -; j_call: TRBJ1-4; d_call: TRBD1; cdr3_length: 15; v_call: TRBV6-5; cdr3_nt: TGTGCCAGCAGTTACTCCGGGACAGGATTTGAAAAACTGTTTTTT; cdr3_aa: CASSYSGTGFEKLFF
clone_size: -; j_call: TRBJ2-7; d_call: -; cdr3_length: 13; v_call: TRBV6-5; cdr3_nt: TGTGCCGTCCGGGACTCTCATAAGAACGAGCAGTACTTC; cdr3_aa: CAVRDSHKNEQYF
clone_size: once; j_call: TRBJ1-1; d_call: -; cdr3_length: 14; v_call: TRBV9; cdr3_nt: TGTGCCAGCAGCGCGCAGGGTTCAGGCACTGAAGCTTTCTTT; cdr3_aa: CASSAQGSGTEAFF
clone_size: -; j_call: TRBJ1-2; d_call: -; cdr3_length: 15; v_call: TRBV6-4; cdr3_nt: TGTGCCAGCAGCGCGGTCTCGGGACTGAGCTATGGCTACACCTTC; cdr3_aa: CASSAVSGLSYGYTF
clone_size: -; j_call: TRBJ1-1; d_call: TRBD1; cdr3_length: 15; v_call: TRBV2; cdr3_nt: TGTGCCAGCACCCTCCACGGGACAGATTTTACTGAAGCTTTCTTT; cdr3_aa: CASTLHGTDFTEAFF
clone_size: -; j_call: TRBJ1-2; d_call: -; cdr3_length: 15; v_call: TRBV6-1; cdr3_nt: TGTGCCAGCAGTGACAGGGTCACGGCTAACTATGGCTACACCTTC; cdr3_aa: CASSDRVTANYGYTF
clone_size: -; j_call: TRBJ2-6; d_call: -; cdr3_length: 15; v_call: TRBV27; cdr3_nt: TGTGCCAGCAGCCCAGCAGGGGCCGGGGCCAACGTCCTGACTTTC; cdr3_aa: CASSPAGAGANVLTF
clone_size: -; j_call: TRBJ1-4; d_call: -; cdr3_length: 16; v_call: TRBV18; cdr3_nt: TGTGCCAGCTCCCCCTTCCAGGCAGGAAAGAATGAAAAACTGTTTTTT; cdr3_aa: CASSPFQAGKNEKLFF
clone_size: -; j_call: TRBJ2-3; d_call: TRBD2; cdr3_length: 16; v_call: TRBV3-1/TRBV3-2; cdr3_nt: TGTGCCAGCGGGACTAGCGGGGGGCCTCGCCCCGATACGCAGTATTTT; cdr3_aa: CASGTSGGPRPDTQYF
clone_size: -; j_call: TRBJ1-2; d_call: -; cdr3_length: 12; v_call: TRBV10-2; cdr3_nt: TGCGCCAGCAGTGAAACAGGGTATGGCTACACCTTC; cdr3_aa: CASSETGYGYTF
clone_size: -; j_call: TRBJ2-2; d_call: -; cdr3_length: 15; v_call: TRBV5-1; cdr3_nt: TGCGCCAGCAGCTTGGTTTTGGCGGGACAGGGGGAGCTGTTTTTT; cdr3_aa: CASSLVLAGQGELFF
clone_size: -; j_call: TRBJ2-6; d_call: -; cdr3_length: 12; v_call: TRBV12-3/TRBV12-4; cdr3_nt: TGTGCCAGCGTGAGAGGGCGTAACGTCCTGACTTTC; cdr3_aa: CASVRGRNVLTF
clone_size: -; j_call: TRBJ2-7; d_call: TRBD1; cdr3_length: 15; v_call: TRBV9; cdr3_nt: TGTGCCAGCAGCCCGCGGCCTACAGGGGATTACGAGCAGTACTTC; cdr3_aa: CASSPRPTGDYEQYF
clone_size: -; j_call: TRBJ1-6; d_call: -; cdr3_length: 13; v_call: TRBV25-1; cdr3_nt: TGTGCCAGCAGCCCAGGGTCCCATTCACCCCTCCACTTT; cdr3_aa: CASSPGSHSPLHF
clone_size: -; j_call: TRBJ1-2; d_call: TRBD1; cdr3_length: 14; v_call: TRBV27; cdr3_nt: TGTGCCAGCAGTTTAGGACAGGGAGGGAATGGCTACACCTTC; cdr3_aa: CASSLGQGGNGYTF
clone_size: few; j_call: TRBJ2-5; d_call: -; cdr3_length: 14; v_call: TRBV29-1; cdr3_nt: TGCAGCGTTGGGGGGGAAGTAGGCCAAGAGACCCAGTACTTC; cdr3_aa: CSVGGEVGQETQYF
clone_size: -; j_call: TRBJ2-5; d_call: -; cdr3_length: 15; v_call: TRBV6-5; cdr3_nt: TGTGCCAGCAGTTTTTCGGACGGGGAACAAGAGACCCAGTACTTC; cdr3_aa: CASSFSDGEQETQYF
clone_size: -; j_call: TRBJ1-4; d_call: -; cdr3_length: 13; v_call: TRBV7-8; cdr3_nt: TGTGCCAGCAGCTTAGGGTCGAGGGAAAAACTGTTTTTT; cdr3_aa: CASSLGSREKLFF